These T cell receptor beta chains were read from a single sample in a study of cytomegalovirus exposure and HLA in healthy donors. The repertoire was sequenced with immunoSEQ multiplex PCR; TCRdb's copy has only in-frame clones and lacks some. The sample consists of about 150,000 clones, roughly 80% of them appearing once. The sample was PBMCs. The receptors come from a young man in good health and CMV-seropositive. The CDR3 runs from the conserved cysteine through the conserved F or W.

>TRBJ1-4|TRBV21-1
CASPPRRGPTNEKLFF
>TRBJ2-5|TRBV5-1
CASSLSSGQETQYF
>TRBJ1-2|TRBV5-1
CASSLDRGPLHYGYTF
>TRBJ1-1|TRBV7-2
CASSRTGGRNTEAFF
>TRBJ2-1|TRBV4-2
CASSQVMTSGGDNEQFF
>TRBJ2-7|TRBV2
CASRAGTSGSYEQYF
>TRBJ1-5|TRBV7-2
CASRITSGGNQPQHF
>TRBJ2-7|TRBV15
CATSSPGTSGRGGKQYF
>TRBJ1-5|TRBV18
CASSRTGQGRSQPQHF
>TRBJ1-1|TRBV7-2
CASRRGSLNTEAFF
>TRBJ2-7|TRBV5-4
CASSLGGTSATYEQYF
>TRBJ2-1|TRBV27
CASSFRPGGQINEQFF
>TRBJ1-1|TRBV11-2
CASSLGGRMNTEAFF
>TRBJ1-1|TRBV20-1
CSAHLTTEAFF
>TRBJ1-5|TRBV6-5
CASGIQGASNQPQHF
>TRBJ2-1|TRBV4-1
CASSLQRRGVSYNEQFF
>TRBJ1-6|TRBV7-3
CASSLAGTGGSPLHF
>TRBJ2-2|TRBV5-6
CASSLVAAGELFF
>TRBJ2-7|TRBV30
CAWVPPARLSHEQYF
>TRBJ2-2|TRBV9
CASSVEDGRAWVSGELFF
>TRBJ2-2|TRBV7-2
CASPLVSGRFGELFF
>TRBJ1-5|TRBV6-5
CASSYSGGKDQPQHF
>TRBJ2-1|TRBV6-5
CASSYSRGGRGYEQFF
>TRBJ1-3|TRBV5-8
CASSSWTGSVGNTIYF
>TRBJ1-2|TRBV6-5
CASSYFGQGDYGYTF
>TRBJ1-2|TRBV30
CAWGQGAYGYTF
>TRBJ1-5|TRBV19
CASSTLQVDQPQHF
>TRBJ1-4|TRBV30
CAWSISTGRDEKLFF
>TRBJ2-3|TRBV7-3
CASSPYVAGGPDTQYF
>TRBJ2-7|TRBV6-5
CASRSLETGAYEQYF
>TRBJ1-1|TRBV10-3
CAITGTGRTLPQAFF
>TRBJ2-5|TRBV5-1
CASSPGGQQETQYF
>TRBJ2-2|TRBV18
CASSGQGTGELFF
>TRBJ2-3|TRBV5-1
CASSLGTGAINTDTQYF
>TRBJ1-6|TRBV4-3
CASSPLSAGNSPLHF
>TRBJ2-2|TRBV21-1
CASSKGKKRGTSGNTGELFF
>TRBJ1-1|TRBV14
CASSREPGTEAFF
>TRBJ2-5|TRBV7-8
CASSSSGGLRETQYF
>TRBJ1-6|TRBV5-6
CASSSYTGTLWDSPLHF
>TRBJ2-7|TRBV5-4
CASSWGLAGGPREQYF
>TRBJ1-2|TRBV13
CASSLNPGPRGYTF
>TRBJ2-7|TRBV20-1
CSASMQGAQSF
>TRBJ1-1|TRBV30
CAWSRTGAMNTEAFF
>TRBJ2-5|TRBV20-1
CSPDRQETQYF
>TRBJ2-3|TRBV4-3
CASSQGDRRGYRTDTQYF
>TRBJ2-7|TRBV13
CASSRRDREIYEQYF
>TRBJ1-1|TRBV6-6
CASSPHYQGGSTEAFF
>TRBJ2-7|TRBV28
CASSLLTVPEQYF
>TRBJ1-3|TRBV7-2
CASSLPDISGNTIYF
>TRBJ1-2|TRBV5-1
CASAQGATPYLRAGGGYTF
>TRBJ2-3|TRBV6-1
CASSEVRQGTDTQYF
>TRBJ2-1|TRBV6-4
CASSPDRDSYNEQFF
>TRBJ2-1|TRBV19
CASSIKGVGYNEQFF
>TRBJ2-1|TRBV4-2
CASTPGTSATYNEQFF
>TRBJ1-1|TRBV7-2
CASSFAGSQSTEAFF